This TCR beta chain was sequenced for a study of metastatic and nonmetastatic thyroid tumors. No treatment had been given to any patient before thyroid surgery. Germline V CDR1 and CDR2: GTSNPN, SVGIG (reference sequence). V lost 0 bases, J lost 6 bases, and 15 bases lay in between. This CDR3 spans 14 amino acids. TCRdb reprocessed the PCR reads via MiXCR. The top ten clones hold roughly a quarter of a sample with about 38,000 clones, around half of them seen once. Sequenced material: tumor tissue. The chain has TRBV30 and TRBJ2-7, with D maybe TRBD2 (6 bases). This TCR was recovered from a male donor with papillary thyroid cancer or a benign thyroid nodule (not recorded which). Some clones in this sample may be carry-over from other donors' samples. CDR3 bases: TGTGCCTGGAGTGTACAAGGCGGGAAGTCCGAGCAGTACTTC. Its translation: CAWSVQGGKSEQYF.